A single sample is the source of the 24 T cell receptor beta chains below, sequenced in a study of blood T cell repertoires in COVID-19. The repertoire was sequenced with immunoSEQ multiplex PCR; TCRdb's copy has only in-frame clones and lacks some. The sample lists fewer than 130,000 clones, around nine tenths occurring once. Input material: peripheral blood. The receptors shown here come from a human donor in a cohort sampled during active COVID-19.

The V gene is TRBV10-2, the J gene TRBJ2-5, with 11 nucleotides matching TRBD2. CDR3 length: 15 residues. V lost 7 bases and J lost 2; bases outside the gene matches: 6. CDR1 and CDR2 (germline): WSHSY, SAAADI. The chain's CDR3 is CASKRLAGGQETQYF. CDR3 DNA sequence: TGCGCCAGCAAACGGCTAGCGGGGGGACAAGAGACCCAGTACTTC.

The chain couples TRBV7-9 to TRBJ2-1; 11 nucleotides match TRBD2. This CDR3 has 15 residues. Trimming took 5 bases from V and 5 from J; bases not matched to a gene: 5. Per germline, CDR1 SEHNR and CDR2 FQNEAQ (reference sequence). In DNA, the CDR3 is TGTGCCAGCAGCCCACTAGCGGGGGTCCACAATGAGCAGTTCTTC. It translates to CASSPLAGVHNEQFF.

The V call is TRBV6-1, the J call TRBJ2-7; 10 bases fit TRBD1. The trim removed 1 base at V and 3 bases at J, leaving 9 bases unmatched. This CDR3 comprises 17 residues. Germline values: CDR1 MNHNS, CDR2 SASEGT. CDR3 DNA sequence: TGTGCCAGCAGTGAAGGCTTAGGGACAGGGGCTCTCTACGAGCAGTACTTC. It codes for CASSEGLGTGALYEQYF.

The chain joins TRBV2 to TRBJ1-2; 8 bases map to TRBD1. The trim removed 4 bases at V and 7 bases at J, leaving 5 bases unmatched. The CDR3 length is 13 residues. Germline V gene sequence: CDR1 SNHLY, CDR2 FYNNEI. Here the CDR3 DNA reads TGTGCCAGCAGTGTGGCAGGGGGCGGTGGCTACACCTTC. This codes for CASSVAGGGGYTF.

The CDR3 loop reads CASSEEQGVPPLHF. The CDR3 DNA reads TGTGCCAGCAGTGAGGAACAGGGTGTGCCACCCCTCCACTTT. This rearrangement joins TRBV2 to TRBJ1-6; D perhaps matches TRBD1 (6 bases). The length of the CDR3 is 14 residues. Trimming left V 3 bases short and J 11 bases short, with 14 bases between. CDR1 and CDR2 (germline): SNHLY, FYNNEI.

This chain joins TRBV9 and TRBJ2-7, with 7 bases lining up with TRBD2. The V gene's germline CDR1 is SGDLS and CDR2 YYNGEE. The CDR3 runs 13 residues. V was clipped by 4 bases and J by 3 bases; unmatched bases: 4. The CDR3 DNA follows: TGTGCCAGCAGCCCAGGACTAGACTACGAGCAGTACTTC. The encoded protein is CASSPGLDYEQYF.

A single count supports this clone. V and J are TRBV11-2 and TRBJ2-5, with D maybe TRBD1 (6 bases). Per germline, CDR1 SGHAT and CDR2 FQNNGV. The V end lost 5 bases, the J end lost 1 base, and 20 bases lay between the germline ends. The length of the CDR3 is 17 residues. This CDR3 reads CASSHPFPDRPQETQYF. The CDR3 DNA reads TGTGCCAGCAGCCACCCCTTCCCTGACAGGCCCCAAGAGACCCAGTACTTC. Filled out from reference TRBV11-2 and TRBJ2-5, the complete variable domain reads EAGVAQSPRYKIIEKRQSVAFWCNPISGHATLYWYQQILGQGPKLLIQFQNNGVVDDSQLPKDRFSAERLKGVDSTLKIQPAKLEDSAVYLCASSHPFPDRPQETQYFGPGTRLLVL.

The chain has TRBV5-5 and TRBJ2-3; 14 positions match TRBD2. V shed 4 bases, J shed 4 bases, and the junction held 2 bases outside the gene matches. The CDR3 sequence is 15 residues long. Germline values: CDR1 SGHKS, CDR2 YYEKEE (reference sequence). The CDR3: CASSGTSGGSDTQYF. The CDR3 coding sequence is TGTGCCAGCAGCGGGACTAGCGGGGGATCAGATACGCAGTATTTT.

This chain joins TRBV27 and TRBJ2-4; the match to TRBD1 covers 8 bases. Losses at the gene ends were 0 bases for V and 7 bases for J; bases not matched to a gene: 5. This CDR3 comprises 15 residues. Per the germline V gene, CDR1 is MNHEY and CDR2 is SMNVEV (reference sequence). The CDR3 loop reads CASSLSRGQWNIQYF. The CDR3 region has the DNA TGTGCCAGCAGTTTATCCAGGGGGCAGTGGAACATTCAGTACTTC.

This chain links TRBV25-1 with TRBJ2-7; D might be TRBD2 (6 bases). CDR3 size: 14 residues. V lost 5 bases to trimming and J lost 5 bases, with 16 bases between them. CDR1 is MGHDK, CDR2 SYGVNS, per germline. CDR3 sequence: CASSPHGSFNEQYF. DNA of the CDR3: TGTGCCAGCAGTCCTCACGGGAGTTTCAACGAGCAGTACTTC.

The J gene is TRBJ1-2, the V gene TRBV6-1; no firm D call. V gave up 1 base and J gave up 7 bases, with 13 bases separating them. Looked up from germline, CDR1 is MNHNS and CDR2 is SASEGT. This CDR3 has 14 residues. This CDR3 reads CASSEGLGGFGYTF. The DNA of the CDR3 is TGTGCCAGCAGTGAAGGTTTAGGAGGGTTTGGCTACACCTTC.

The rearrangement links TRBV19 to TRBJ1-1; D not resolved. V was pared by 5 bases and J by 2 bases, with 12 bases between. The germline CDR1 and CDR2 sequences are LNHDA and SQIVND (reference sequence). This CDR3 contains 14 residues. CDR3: CASSSREINTEAFF. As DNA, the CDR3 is TGTGCCAGTAGTTCGAGGGAGATAAACACTGAAGCTTTCTTT. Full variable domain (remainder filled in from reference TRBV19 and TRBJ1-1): DGGITQSPKYLFRKEGQNVTLSCEQNLNHDAMYWYRQDPGQGLRLIYYSQIVNDFQKGDIAEGYSVSREKKESFPLTVTSAQKNPTAFYLCASSSREINTEAFFGQGTRLTVV.

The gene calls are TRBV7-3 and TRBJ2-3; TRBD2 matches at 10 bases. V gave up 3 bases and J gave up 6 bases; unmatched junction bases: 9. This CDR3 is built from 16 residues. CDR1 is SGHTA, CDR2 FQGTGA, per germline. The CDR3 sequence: CASSLGLAPRGDTQYF. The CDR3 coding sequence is TGTGCCAGCAGCTTGGGACTAGCGCCCCGAGGGGATACGCAGTATTTT.

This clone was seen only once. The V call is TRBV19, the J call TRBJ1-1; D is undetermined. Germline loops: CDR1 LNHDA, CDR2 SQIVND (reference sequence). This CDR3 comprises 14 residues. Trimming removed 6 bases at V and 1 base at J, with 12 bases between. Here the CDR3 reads CASSPLGPNTEAFF. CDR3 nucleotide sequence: TGTGCCAGTAGCCCCCTTGGGCCGAACACTGAAGCTTTCTTT.

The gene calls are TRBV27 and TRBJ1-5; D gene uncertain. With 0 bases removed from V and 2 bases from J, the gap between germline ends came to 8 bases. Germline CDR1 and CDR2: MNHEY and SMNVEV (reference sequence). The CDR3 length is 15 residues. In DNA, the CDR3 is TGTGCCAGCAGTTTATCGAGGAGGGGCAATCAGCCCCAGCATTTT. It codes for CASSLSRRGNQPQHF.

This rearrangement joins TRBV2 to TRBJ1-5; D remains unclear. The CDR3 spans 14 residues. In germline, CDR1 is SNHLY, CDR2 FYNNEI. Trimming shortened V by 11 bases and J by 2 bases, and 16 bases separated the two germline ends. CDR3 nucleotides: TGTGCCTCCATGGAGGAAGGCGGCAATCAGCCCCAGCATTTT. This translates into CASMEEGGNQPQHF.

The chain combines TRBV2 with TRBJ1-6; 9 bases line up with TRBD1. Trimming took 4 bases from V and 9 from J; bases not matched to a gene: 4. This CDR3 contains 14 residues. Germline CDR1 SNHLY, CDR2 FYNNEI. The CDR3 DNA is TGTGCCAGCAGTGGGGACAGGGCGGGTTCACCCCTCCACTTT. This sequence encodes CASSGDRAGSPLHF.

DNA of the CDR3: TGTGCCACCAGTGAGAGGAATGTTCAAGAGACCCAGTACTTC. The encoded protein is CATSERNVQETQYF. The rearrangement links TRBV24-1 to TRBJ2-5; D remains ambiguous. V dropped 4 bases and J dropped 2 bases, with 10 bases sitting between them. Germline V gives CDR1 KGHDR, CDR2 SFDVKD. The CDR3 runs to 14 residues.

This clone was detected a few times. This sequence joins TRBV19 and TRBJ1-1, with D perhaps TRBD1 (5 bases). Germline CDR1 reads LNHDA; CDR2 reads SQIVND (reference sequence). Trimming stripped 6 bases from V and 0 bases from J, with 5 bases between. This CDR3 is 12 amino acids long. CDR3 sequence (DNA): TGTGCCAGTAGACAGGTGAACACTGAAGCTTTCTTT. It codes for CASRQVNTEAFF. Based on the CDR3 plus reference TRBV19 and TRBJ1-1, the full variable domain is DGGITQSPKYLFRKEGQNVTLSCEQNLNHDAMYWYRQDPGQGLRLIYYSQIVNDFQKGDIAEGYSVSREKKESFPLTVTSAQKNPTAFYLCASRQVNTEAFFGQGTRLTVV.

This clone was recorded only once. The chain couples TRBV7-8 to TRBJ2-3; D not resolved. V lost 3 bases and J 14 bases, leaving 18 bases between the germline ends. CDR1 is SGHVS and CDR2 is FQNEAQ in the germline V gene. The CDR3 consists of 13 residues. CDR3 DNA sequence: TGTGCCAGCAGCTTTAGAATACCCCCCCCTTGGTATTTT. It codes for CASSFRIPPPWYF.

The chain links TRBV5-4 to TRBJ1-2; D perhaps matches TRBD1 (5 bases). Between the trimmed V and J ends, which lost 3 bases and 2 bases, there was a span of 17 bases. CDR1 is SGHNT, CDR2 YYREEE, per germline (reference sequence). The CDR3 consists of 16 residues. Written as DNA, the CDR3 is TGTGCCAGCAGCTCCCCGGGCAGGGCGAGGAACTATGGCTACACCTTC. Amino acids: CASSSPGRARNYGYTF.

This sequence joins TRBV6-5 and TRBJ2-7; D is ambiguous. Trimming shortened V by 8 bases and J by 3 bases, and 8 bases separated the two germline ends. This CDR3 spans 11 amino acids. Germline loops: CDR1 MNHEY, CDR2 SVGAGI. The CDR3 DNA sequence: TGTGCCAGCCGAGACAACTACGAGCAGTACTTC. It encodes CASRDNYEQYF.

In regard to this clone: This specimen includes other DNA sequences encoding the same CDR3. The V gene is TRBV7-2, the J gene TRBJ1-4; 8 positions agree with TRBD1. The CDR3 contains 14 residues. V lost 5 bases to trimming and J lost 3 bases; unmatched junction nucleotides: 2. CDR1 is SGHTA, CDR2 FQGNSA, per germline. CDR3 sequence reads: CASSKTGANEKLFF. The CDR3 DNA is TGTGCCAGCAGCAAGACAGGGGCTAATGAAAAACTGTTTTTT.

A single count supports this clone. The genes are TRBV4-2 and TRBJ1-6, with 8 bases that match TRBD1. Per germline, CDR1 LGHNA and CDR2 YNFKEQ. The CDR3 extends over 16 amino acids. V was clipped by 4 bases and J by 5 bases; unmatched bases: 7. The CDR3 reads CASSRTGIGNNSPLHF. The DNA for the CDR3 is TGTGCCAGCAGCCGGACAGGGATTGGTAATAATTCACCCCTCCACTTT.